These 3 T cell receptor beta chains share one sample of origin, sequenced in a study of T cells in localized non-small cell lung cancer. Sequencing used immunoSEQ multiplex PCR; TCRdb keeps in-frame clones, though not all of them. This sample has a few thousand clones, with 20% found just once. Source: lung tumor tissue, taken before any cancer treatment. These TCRs come from a woman aged 40-70 years with stage III squamous cell lung carcinoma.

This clone has only a few counts. J is TRBJ2-1 and V is TRBV11-3; 12 bases line up with TRBD2. The V gene end was trimmed by 5 bases and the J gene end by 7 bases; junction bases not matched to a gene: 6. The CDR3 loop spans 15 amino acids. Per the germline V gene, CDR1 is SGHNT and CDR2 is YENEEA. This CDR3 is CASSHLAGGLNEQFF. Written as DNA, the CDR3 is TGTGCCAGCAGCCACCTAGCGGGAGGGTTAAATGAGCAGTTCTTC.

This clone was seen many times. The rearrangement uses TRBV11-3 and TRBJ2-7; D uncertain. This CDR3 region has 14 residues. The V gene's germline CDR1 is SGHNT and CDR2 YENEEA. V was shortened by 5 bases and J by 0 bases, with 11 bases between the two germline ends. CDR3 DNA: TGTGCCAGCAGCACCTACAAGAGCTCCTACGAGCAGTACTTC. This encodes CASSTYKSSYEQYF. The variable domain in full, completed from reference TRBV11-3 and TRBJ2-7, reads EAGVVQSPRYKIIEKKQPVAFWCNPISGHNTLYWYLQNLGQGPELLIRYENEEAVDDSQLPKDRFSAERLKGVDSTLKIQPAELGDSAVYLCASSTYKSSYEQYFGPGTRLTVT.

The gene calls are TRBV19 and TRBJ2-7; 9 positions agree with TRBD1. The CDR3 has 14 amino acids. The germline gives CDR1 LNHDA, CDR2 SQIVND (reference sequence). V trimming: 5 bases; J trimming: 2 bases; junction bases outside the gene matches: 4. In nucleotides, the CDR3 is TGTGCCAGTAGTCCAGGGACAGGGACCTACGAGCAGTACTTC. Protein sequence: CASSPGTGTYEQYF. Complete variable domain (other parts from reference TRBV19 and TRBJ2-7): DGGITQSPKYLFRKEGQNVTLSCEQNLNHDAMYWYRQDPGQGLRLIYYSQIVNDFQKGDIAEGYSVSREKKESFPLTVTSAQKNPTAFYLCASSPGTGTYEQYFGPGTRLTVT.